This T cell receptor (beta chain) was identified in a study of CD8+ T cells in alopecia areata. Study summary: Treated patients received severity scores based on the percentage of scalp area affected.

Isolated RNA was reverse transcribed into cDNA used as the sequencing template. Assay used: immunoSEQ multiplex PCR; TCRdb lists only in-frame clones, some missing. The sample includes roughly 6,000 clones, around three fifths of them seen just once. This CDR3 comprises 15 residues. Germline CDR1 and CDR2: SGHKS and YYEKEE (reference sequence). As to this clone: What it binds is not known.

Broader study findings: Administration of tofacitinib significantly diminished scalp clonality and expanded CD8+ clones within the top 100. Many expanded lesional clones remained in scalp and blood on tofacitinib.

Treatment meaning: oral pan-JAK inhibitor, 5-10 mg twice daily. As part of sample collection, lesional scalp punch biopsies and peripheral blood were taken from alopecia areata patients. The sequencing used skin, collected at roughly week 30, from a patient treated with tofacitinib. The V call is TRBV5-5, the J call TRBJ2-5; D is possibly TRBD2 (5 bases). TRBJ2-7 matches the DNA end more closely, so the J call is doubtful. The receptor was derived from a human donor with alopecia areata. The CDR3: CASSFRDTSSYEQYF. Here the CDR3 DNA reads TGTGCCAGCAGTTTTAGGGATACTAGCTCCTACGAGCAGTACTTC.